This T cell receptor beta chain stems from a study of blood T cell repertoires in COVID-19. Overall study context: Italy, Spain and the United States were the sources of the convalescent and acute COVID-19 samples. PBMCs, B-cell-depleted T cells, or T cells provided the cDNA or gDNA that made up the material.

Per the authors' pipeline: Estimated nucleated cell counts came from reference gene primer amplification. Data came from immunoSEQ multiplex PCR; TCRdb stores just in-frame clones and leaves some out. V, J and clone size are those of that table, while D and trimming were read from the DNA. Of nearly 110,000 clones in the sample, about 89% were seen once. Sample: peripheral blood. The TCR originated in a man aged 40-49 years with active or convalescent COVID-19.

The CDR3 region has the DNA TGTGCCAGCAGCTTGGCGTCGGACAGGGTGGAGACCCAGTACTTC. The encoded protein is CASSLASDRVETQYF. The gene calls are TRBV5-4 and TRBJ2-5; 8 nucleotides line up with TRBD1. The germline CDR1 and CDR2 sequences are SGHNT and YYREEE (reference sequence). The CDR3 loop spans 15 amino acids. Unmatched junction bases numbered 6, after V lost 0 bases and J lost 5 bases. The full variable domain, its missing parts supplied by reference TRBV5-4 and TRBJ2-5, is ETGVTQSPTHLIKTRGQQVTLRCSSQSGHNTVSWYQQALGQGPQFIFQYYREEENGRGNFPPRFSGLQFPNYSSELNVNALELDDSALYLCASSLASDRVETQYFGPGTRLLVL.